This T cell receptor (beta chain) was documented in a study of cytomegalovirus exposure and HLA in healthy donors. This PCR relied on a set of 60 Vbeta primers and 13 Jbeta primers. Assay used: immunoSEQ multiplex PCR; TCRdb lists only in-frame clones, some missing. Of some 130,000 clones in the sample, more than 70% were seen once. Looked up from germline, CDR1 is MNHEY and CDR2 is SVGAGI. The CDR3 contains 16 residues. V gave up 0 bases and J gave up 2 bases; unmatched junction bases: 4. The sample comprised PBMCs. The chain combines TRBV6-5 with TRBJ1-3; TRBD1 matches 7 bases. The clonotype originates from a man aged 35-49 years in good health and CMV-seronegative. CDR3 bases: TGTGCCAGCAGTTACTCGTTAACAGGGGCTGGAAACACCATATATTTT. Translated, it gives CASSYSLTGAGNTIYF.